This T cell receptor (beta chain) was captured in a study of blood T cell repertoires in COVID-19. The CDR3 totals 16 residues. The method was immunoSEQ multiplex PCR; TCRdb's version includes in-frame clones alone and lacks a portion of them. This table has about 39,000 clones, around 96% appearing once. V is TRBV21-1 and J is TRBJ1-2; the table calls TRBD1, which could not be checked here. TRBV21-1 is shown as a pseudogene. The receptor was isolated from a human donor with active COVID-19. The donor label of this sample is uncertain. Sequences were obtained from peripheral blood. The CDR3 DNA is TGTGCCAGCAACAAAATCGGCAGGAAGGAAGGCTATGGCTACACCTTC. It specifies CASNKIGRKEGYGYTF.